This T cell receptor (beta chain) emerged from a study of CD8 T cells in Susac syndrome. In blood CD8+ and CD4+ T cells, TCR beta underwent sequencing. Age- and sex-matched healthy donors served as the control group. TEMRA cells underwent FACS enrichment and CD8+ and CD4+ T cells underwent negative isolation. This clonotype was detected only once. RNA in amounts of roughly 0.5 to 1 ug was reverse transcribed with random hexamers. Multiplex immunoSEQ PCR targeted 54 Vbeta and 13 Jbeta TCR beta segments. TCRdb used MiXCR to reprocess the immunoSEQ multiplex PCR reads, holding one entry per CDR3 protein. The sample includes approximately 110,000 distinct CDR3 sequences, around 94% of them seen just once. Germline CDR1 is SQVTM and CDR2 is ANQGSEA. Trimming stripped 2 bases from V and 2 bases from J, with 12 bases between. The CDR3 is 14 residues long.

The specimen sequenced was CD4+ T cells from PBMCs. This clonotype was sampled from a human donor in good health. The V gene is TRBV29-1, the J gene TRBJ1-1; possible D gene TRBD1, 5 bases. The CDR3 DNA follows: TGCAGCGTTGAATACGAGGGGCCCAACACTGAAGCTTTCTTT. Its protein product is CSVEYEGPNTEAFF.